Below, 18 T cell receptor beta chains from the same sample are listed, as sequenced in a study of T cell responses to AZD1222 COVID-19 vaccine. Libraries were prepared by immunoSEQ multiplex PCR; TCRdb keeps only in-frame clonotypes and omits some of them. The table records 150,000 to 160,000 clones, 90% of them present only once. Sequencing was performed on peripheral blood, taken on day 0 of AZD1222 vaccination. The receptor set was obtained from an adult in good health.

CDR3 DNA sequence: TGTGCCAGCAGTTCCCTTACCCCACTAGCGGGAGATTACGAGCAGTACTTC. Protein product: CASSSLTPLAGDYEQYF. The V gene is TRBV27, the J gene TRBJ2-7; 11 positions match TRBD2. Per the germline V gene, CDR1 is MNHEY and CDR2 is SMNVEV (reference sequence). The trim removed 4 bases at V and 4 bases at J, leaving 12 bases unmatched. CDR3 length: 17 amino acids.

The chain combines TRBV29-1 with TRBJ1-5; 8 nucleotides line up with TRBD1. V shed 5 bases, J shed 3 bases, and the junction held 3 bases outside the gene matches. There are 13 residues in the CDR3. CDR1 and CDR2 from the germline V gene are SQVTM and ANQGSEA. CDR3 in amino acids: CSVRQGFNQPQHF. DNA of the CDR3: TGCAGCGTTCGACAGGGGTTCAATCAGCCCCAGCATTTT.

The rearrangement links TRBV5-4 to TRBJ2-7, with no clear D. Germline V lookup: CDR1 SGHNT, CDR2 YYREEE (reference sequence). This CDR3 is built from 14 residues. Trimming removed 4 bases from V and 3 bases from J, with 14 bases in between. In nucleotides, the CDR3 is TGTGCCAGCAGCCCGTACGGACGGAGCTACGAGCAGTACTTC. As protein: CASSPYGRSYEQYF.

This rearrangement joins TRBV27 to TRBJ2-6, with D tentatively TRBD2 (7 bases). This CDR3 contains 20 residues. In germline, CDR1 is MNHEY, CDR2 SMNVEV (reference sequence). The V end lost 5 bases, the J end lost 0 bases, and 23 bases lay between the germline ends. The CDR3 here is CASSLRGATNIHSGANVLTF. Written as DNA, the CDR3 is TGTGCCAGCAGTCTTCGGGGGGCTACCAACATTCACTCTGGGGCCAACGTCCTGACTTTC.

The chain employs TRBV19 and TRBJ2-2; no clear D. The V gene lost 5 bases and the J gene lost 3 bases, with 10 bases spanning the gap. Germline-derived CDR1 and CDR2 are LNHDA and SQIVND (reference sequence). CDR3 size: 14 residues. The CDR3 protein is CASSSLTYTGELFF. In DNA form, the CDR3 reads TGTGCCAGTAGTTCTCTGACCTACACCGGGGAGCTGTTTTTT.

This chain joins TRBV7-2 and TRBJ1-5, with 8 bases that match TRBD1. The CDR3 runs to 15 residues. Germline V CDR1 and CDR2: SGHTA, FQGNSA. V was clipped by 1 base and J by 4 bases; unmatched bases: 3. The CDR3, as DNA: TGTGCCAGCAGCTTAGGGGACAGGAAAAATCAGCCCCAGCATTTT. The encoded protein is CASSLGDRKNQPQHF.

V usage is TRBV14 and J usage is TRBJ2-7; D call uncertain. The CDR3 totals 13 residues. V gave up 2 bases and J gave up 4 bases, with 9 bases separating them. CDR1 is SGHDN, CDR2 FVKESK, per germline. CDR3 sequence: CASSQFQVYEQYF. The CDR3 DNA reads as TGTGCCAGCAGCCAATTCCAGGTTTACGAGCAGTACTTC.

This chain connects TRBV19 to TRBJ2-5; 9 bases line up with TRBD1. Trimming at V came to 5 bases and at J to 4 bases, leaving 11 bases not matched to a gene. Germline loops: CDR1 LNHDA, CDR2 SQIVND (reference sequence). This CDR3 comprises 16 residues. The chain's CDR3 is CASSPARGQGGETQYF. The DNA of the CDR3 is TGTGCCAGTAGTCCGGCTCGGGGACAGGGAGGAGAGACCCAGTACTTC.

The chain recombines TRBV19 with TRBJ2-2; unclear D gene. Germline-derived CDR1 and CDR2 are LNHDA and SQIVND (reference sequence). This CDR3 is 20 amino acids long. Trimming removed 7 bases from V and 0 bases from J, with 27 bases in between. The CDR3 loop is CASTPLLSLRVGSNTGELFF. Here the CDR3 DNA reads TGTGCCAGTACTCCCCTACTCTCACTAAGAGTCGGGTCGAACACCGGGGAGCTGTTTTTT.

The table lists this clone with a count of one. The chain is built from TRBV7-9 and TRBJ1-1, with 10 nucleotides matching TRBD1. This CDR3 has 14 amino acids. With V trimmed by 6 bases and J by 3 bases, 4 bases remained unmatched. The germline CDR1 and CDR2 sequences are SEHNR and FQNEAQ (reference sequence). CDR3: CASSKDRGHTEAFF. The CDR3 DNA sequence: TGTGCCAGCAGTAAAGACAGGGGGCACACTGAAGCTTTCTTT.

This CDR3 is CASSWGQGYSPLHF. CDR3 nucleotide sequence: TGTGCCAGCAGTTGGGGACAGGGTTATTCACCCCTCCACTTT. This chain joins TRBV27 and TRBJ1-6; 9 positions match TRBD1. This CDR3 comprises 14 residues. Germline assignment: CDR1 MNHEY and CDR2 SMNVEV (reference sequence). With 4 bases clipped from V and 8 bases from J, the junction kept 3 bases outside the gene matches.

The chain has TRBV6-2 or TRBV6-3 and TRBJ1-5, with TRBD1 matching 9 bases. The V and J ends lost 5 bases and 6 bases, in that order; junction bases with no gene match: 5. CDR3 length equals 14 residues. The V gene's germline CDR1 is MNHEY and CDR2 SVGEGT. In nucleotides, the CDR3 is TGTGCCAGCAGTCAGGGGACAGGGCCTCAGCCCCAGCATTTT. Translation: CASSQGTGPQPQHF.

This chain links TRBV5-5 with TRBJ1-2; D may be TRBD1 (5 bases). V was clipped by 4 bases and J by 4 bases, with 20 bases between them. The CDR3 is 16 residues long. Germline V gene data show CDR1 as SGHKS and CDR2 as YYEKEE (reference sequence). The DNA for the CDR3 is TGTGCCAGCAGCCCCTTCGGACAACTAAGGGGCTATGGCTACACCTTC. It yields the protein CASSPFGQLRGYGYTF.

This chain links TRBV6-1 with TRBJ1-5; TRBD1 might be the D (5 bases). The CDR3 is made up of 13 amino acids. Germline CDR1 MNHNS, CDR2 SASEGT. V lost 3 bases and J 4 bases, leaving 7 bases between the germline ends. Written as DNA, the CDR3 is TGTGCCAGCAGTGAGGGGCCAAATCAGCCCCAGCATTTT. This translates into CASSEGPNQPQHF.

This sequence joins TRBV3-1 (or the pseudogene TRBV3-2) and TRBJ2-3, with D maybe TRBD2 (6 bases). The germline CDR1 and CDR2 sequences are LGHDT and YNNKEL (reference sequence). The CDR3 runs to 15 residues. The V end lost 3 bases, the J end lost 2 bases, and 12 bases lay between the germline ends. The CDR3 DNA reads TGTGCCAGCAGCCAGCTCGGGAGAGACACAGATACGCAGTATTTT. This codes for CASSQLGRDTDTQYF.

This rearrangement joins TRBV7-8 to TRBJ2-3; 9 bases match TRBD2. With V trimmed by 4 bases and J by 2 bases, 10 bases remained unmatched. The CDR3 extends over 17 amino acids. Germline CDR1 reads SGHVS; CDR2 reads FQNEAQ. This CDR3 reads CASSCPLSGRATDTQYF. The CDR3 region has the DNA TGTGCCAGCAGCTGTCCCCTTAGCGGGAGAGCCACAGATACGCAGTATTTT.

The V call is TRBV5-8, the J call TRBJ2-7; 10 positions agree with TRBD1. Germline CDR1 SGHTS, CDR2 YDEGEE. With 3 bases clipped from V and 5 bases from J, the junction kept 5 bases outside the gene matches. There are 14 residues in the CDR3. The CDR3 loop is CASSWDRGFNEQYF. DNA for the CDR3: TGTGCCAGCAGCTGGGACAGGGGATTCAACGAGCAGTACTTC.

This clone is a singleton in its sample. This rearrangement joins TRBV20-1 to TRBJ2-7, with D possibly matching TRBD2 (6 bases). Trimming took 3 bases from V and 7 from J, leaving 25 bases between them. The germline V gene has CDR1 DFQATT and CDR2 SNEGSKA (reference sequence). The CDR3 is 16 amino acids. The CDR3 sequence is CSASTLGTFPPGEQYF. In nucleotides, the CDR3 is TGCAGTGCTAGTACCCTTGGGACTTTTCCCCCAGGGGAGCAGTACTTC.